This TCR beta chain was sequenced for a study of blood T cell repertoires in COVID-19. Study in general: Both acute and convalescent COVID-19 samples were obtained from the United States, Italy and Spain.

Per germline, CDR1 MNHEY and CDR2 SVGAGI. V lost 8 bases to trimming and J lost 4 bases, with 9 bases between them. The CDR3 length is 12 residues. Original processing notes: It was from reference gene primer amplification that nucleated cell counts were estimated. Only in-frame clones appear in the TCRdb table, and some are missing; sequencing was by immunoSEQ multiplex PCR. D and trimming were read from the DNA, whereas the V and J calls and clone size are those reported in that table. Of 75,000 to 85,000 clones in the sample, around 80% are singletons; the top ten hold 7% to 9.5%. This chain links TRBV6-5 with TRBJ2-1; a possible D gene is TRBD2 (5 bases). The receptor was derived from a human donor in a cohort sampled during active COVID-19. Sequenced material: peripheral blood. This CDR3 reads CASRRTYNEQFF. The CDR3 DNA reads as TGTGCCAGCCGGAGGACTTACAATGAGCAGTTCTTC.